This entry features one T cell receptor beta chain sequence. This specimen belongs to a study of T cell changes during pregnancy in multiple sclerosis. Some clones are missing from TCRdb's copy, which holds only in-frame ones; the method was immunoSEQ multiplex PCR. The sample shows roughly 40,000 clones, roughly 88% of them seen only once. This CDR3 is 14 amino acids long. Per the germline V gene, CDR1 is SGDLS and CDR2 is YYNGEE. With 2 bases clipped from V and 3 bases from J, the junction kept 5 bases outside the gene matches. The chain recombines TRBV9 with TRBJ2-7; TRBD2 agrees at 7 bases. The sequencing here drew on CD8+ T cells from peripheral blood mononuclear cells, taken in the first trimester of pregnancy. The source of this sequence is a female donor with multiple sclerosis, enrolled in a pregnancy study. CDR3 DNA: TGTGCCAGCAGCGTGGGAGGGGACCGCTACGAGCAGTACTTC. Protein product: CASSVGGDRYEQYF.